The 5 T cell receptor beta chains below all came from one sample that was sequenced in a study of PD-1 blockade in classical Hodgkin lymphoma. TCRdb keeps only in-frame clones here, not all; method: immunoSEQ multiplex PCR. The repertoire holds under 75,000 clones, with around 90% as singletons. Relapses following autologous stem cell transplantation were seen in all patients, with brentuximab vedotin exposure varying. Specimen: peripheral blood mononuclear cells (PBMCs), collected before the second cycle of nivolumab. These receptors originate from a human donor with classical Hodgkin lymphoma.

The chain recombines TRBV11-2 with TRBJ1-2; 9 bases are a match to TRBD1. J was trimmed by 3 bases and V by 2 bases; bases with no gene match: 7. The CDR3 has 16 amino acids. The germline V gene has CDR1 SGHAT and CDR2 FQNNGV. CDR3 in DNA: TGTGCCAGCAGCTTATGGGGGACAGGGTGGGACTATGGCTACACCTTC. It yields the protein CASSLWGTGWDYGYTF.

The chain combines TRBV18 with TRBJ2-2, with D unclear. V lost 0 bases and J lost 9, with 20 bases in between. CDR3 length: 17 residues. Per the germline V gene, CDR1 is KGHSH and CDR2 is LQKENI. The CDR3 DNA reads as TGTGCCAGCTCACCACCGTCGAGAGCCCTCCTTCACCGGGAGCTGTTTTTT. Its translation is CASSPPSRALLHRELFF.

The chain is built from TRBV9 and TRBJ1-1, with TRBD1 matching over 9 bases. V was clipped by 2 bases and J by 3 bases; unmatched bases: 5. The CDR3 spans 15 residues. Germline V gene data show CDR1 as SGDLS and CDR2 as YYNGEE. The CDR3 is CASSVNRQGDTEAFF. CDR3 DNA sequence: TGTGCCAGCAGCGTGAATCGACAGGGGGACACTGAAGCTTTCTTT.

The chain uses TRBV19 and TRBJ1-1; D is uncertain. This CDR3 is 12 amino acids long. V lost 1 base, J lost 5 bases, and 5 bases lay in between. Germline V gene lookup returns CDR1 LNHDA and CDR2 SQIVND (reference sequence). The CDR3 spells CASSIGRTEAFF. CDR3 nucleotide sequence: TGTGCCAGTAGTATAGGCAGAACTGAAGCTTTCTTT.

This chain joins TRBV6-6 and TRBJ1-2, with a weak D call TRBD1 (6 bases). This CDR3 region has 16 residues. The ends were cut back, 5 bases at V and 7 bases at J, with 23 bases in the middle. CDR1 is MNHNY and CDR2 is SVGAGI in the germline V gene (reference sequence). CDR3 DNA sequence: TGTGCCAGCAGTACGGAACCGGGACAACGCACGGGTGGCTACACCTTC. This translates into CASSTEPGQRTGGYTF.